This record covers a single T cell receptor (beta chain). Its antigen is unknown. The sample belongs to a study of a mutant IDH1 vaccine in newly diagnosed glioma. TCRdb keeps only in-frame clones here, not all; method: immunoSEQ multiplex PCR. This table has around 30,000 clones, 80% to 90% appearing once. General study findings and limits: It was about 95% of patients that developed vaccine-induced immune responses. Whatever changes occurred in top peripheral T cell clonotypes seemed unrelated to pseudoprogression.

V was clipped by 1 base and J by 0 bases, with 6 bases between them. Looked up from germline, CDR1 is MNHEY and CDR2 is SMNVEV (reference sequence). The CDR3 has 15 residues. Sample time point: week 47, end of study. One vaccine dose held 300 ug of mutant IDH1 20-mer peptide and came with topical imiquimod. Vaccinations, eight in total, occurred in weeks 1, 3, 5, 7, 11, 15, 19, 23. The chain carries TRBV27 and TRBJ1-4, with D unclear. The material sequenced was PBMCs, taken from a glioma patient whose treatment included an IDH1 peptide vaccine. The origin of this receptor is a young woman with glioma. This chain's CDR3 is CASSLLAATNEKLFF. DNA for the CDR3: TGTGCCAGCAGTTTATTAGCCGCAACTAATGAAAAACTGTTTTTT.